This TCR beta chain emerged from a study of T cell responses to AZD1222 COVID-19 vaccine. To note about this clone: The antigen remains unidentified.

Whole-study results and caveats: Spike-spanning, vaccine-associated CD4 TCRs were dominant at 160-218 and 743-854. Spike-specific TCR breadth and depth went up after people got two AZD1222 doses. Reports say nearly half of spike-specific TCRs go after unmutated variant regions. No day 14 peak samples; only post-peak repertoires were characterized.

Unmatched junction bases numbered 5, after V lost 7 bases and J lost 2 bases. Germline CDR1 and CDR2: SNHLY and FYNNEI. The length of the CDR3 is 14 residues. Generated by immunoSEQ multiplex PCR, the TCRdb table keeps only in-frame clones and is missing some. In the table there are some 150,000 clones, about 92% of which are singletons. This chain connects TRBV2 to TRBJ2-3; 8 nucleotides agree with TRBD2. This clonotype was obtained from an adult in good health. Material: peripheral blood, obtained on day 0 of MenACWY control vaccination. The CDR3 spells CASKTSGNTDTQYF. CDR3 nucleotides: TGTGCCAGCAAAACTAGCGGAAACACAGATACGCAGTATTTT.